This is a list of T cell receptor beta chains from one sample in a study of blood T cells in healthy people across ages. TCRdb re-analysed the 5' RACE reads in MiXCR, keeping a single row per CDR3 protein. The sample lists 1.8 million or so distinct CDR3 sequences, 39% occurring once. The sequenced sample was blood. These receptors were taken from a human donor in good health. CDR3s include the opening cysteine and the closing phenylalanine or tryptophan. The D gene is left open where the match is weak. Not all rows give a size; the values are once, few, many and, for expanded clones, a class.

d_gene	abundance	v_gene	j_gene	CDR3nt	CDR3aa
.	few	TRBV20-1	TRBJ2-3	TGCAGTGCTAGAGATCTTTACACAGATACGCAGTATTTT	CSARDLYTDTQYF
TRBD2	.	TRBV20-1	TRBJ2-3	TGCAGTGCTGGTCTAACTAGCGTTGGCCGGACAGATACGCAGTATTTT	CSAGLTSVGRTDTQYF
.	few	TRBV15	TRBJ2-1	TGTGCCACCGGCCCGACTTCCTACAATGAGCAGTTCTTC	CATGPTSYNEQFF
.	once	TRBV20-1	TRBJ2-5	TGCAGTGCTAGGGCCGGGGGATCAGCCAGAGAGACCCAGTACTTC	CSARAGGSARETQYF
.	.	TRBV20-1	TRBJ1-2	TGCAGTGCCCCCTCTTTTTGGACGGATCTTTCCTATGGCTACACCTTC	CSAPSFWTDLSYGYTF
.	few	TRBV15	TRBJ1-4	TGTGCCACCAGCAGAGATAGAAGGGGCTCAACTAATGAAAAACTGTTTTTT	CATSRDRRGSTNEKLFF
TRBD1	.	TRBV18	TRBJ1-5	TGTGCCAGCTCACCAGGTGGACAGGGAAGTCAGCCCCAGCATTTT	CASSPGGQGSQPQHF
TRBD2	.	TRBV13	TRBJ2-4	TGTGCCAGCAGCCCCGAATCTAGCGGCAAAAACATTCAGTACTTC	CASSPESSGKNIQYF
TRBD1	.	TRBV3-1	TRBJ1-6	TGTGCCAGCAGCCACCAAGGGGGACAGAATTCACCCCTCCACTTT	CASSHQGGQNSPLHF
.	.	TRBV4-3	TRBJ1-1	TGCGCCAGCAGCCAAGATTGGGGTGGCCTACGAGCTGAAGCTTTCTTT	CASSQDWGGLRAEAFF